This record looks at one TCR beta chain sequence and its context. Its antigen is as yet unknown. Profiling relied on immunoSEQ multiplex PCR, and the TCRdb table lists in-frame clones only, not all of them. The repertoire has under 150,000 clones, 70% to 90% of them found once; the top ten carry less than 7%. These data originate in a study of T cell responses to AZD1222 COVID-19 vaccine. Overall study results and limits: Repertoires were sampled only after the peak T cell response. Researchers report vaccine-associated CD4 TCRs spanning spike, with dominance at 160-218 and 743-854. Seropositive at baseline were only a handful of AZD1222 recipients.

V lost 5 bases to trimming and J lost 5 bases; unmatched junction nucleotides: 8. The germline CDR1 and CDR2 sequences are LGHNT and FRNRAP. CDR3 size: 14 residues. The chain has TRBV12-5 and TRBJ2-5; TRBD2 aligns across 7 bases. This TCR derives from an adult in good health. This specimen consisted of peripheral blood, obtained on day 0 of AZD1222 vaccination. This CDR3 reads CASGLGGRGETQYF. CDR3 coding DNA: TGTGCTAGTGGTCTGGGCGGGAGAGGGGAGACCCAGTACTTC.